The entry that follows covers one T cell receptor (beta chain) sequence. No cognate antigen has been identified for it. No base quality information exists; no much larger clone differs at one position. Library prep was done by the immunoSEQ multiplex PCR assay. TCRdb retrieved this table from immuneACCESS and kept in-frame rearrangements only. Not all clones are present; in checked studies, unresolved V genes account for under half, and no reason is known for the remainder. The sample table contains just over 80,000 clones; only one count was recorded for over 90% of them. Of the sample, 4.8% is held by the ten largest clones. The data were obtained in a study of control samples from healthy donors and cancer patients (dated by TCRdb to the early 2020s). The source of this sequence is a woman aged 18-30 years in good health. The specimen sequenced was blood.

The sequenced DNA is TGTGCCAGCAGTTACCAGGCGTCCTACGAGCAGTACTTC. This is translated as CASSYQASYEQYF. The rearrangement joined TRBV6-6 to TRBJ2-7; confidence is insufficient to name the D gene. From the cysteine through the phenylalanine, the CDR3 covers 13 amino acids. Only CDR3 DNA is held: 39 bases, read in frame from base 1. V sheds 2 bases and J sheds 1 base, leaving 6 bases between their ends. CDR1 and CDR2, looked up from the germline V gene (reference sequence), are MNHNY and SVGAGI.